This T cell receptor beta chain stems from a study of Ad26.COV2.S vaccination and SARS-CoV-2 variants. Treatment specified: about 20 received Ad26.COV2.S at low or high dose, single or two shots; roughly five received placebo; per-sample allocation not given. Samples were taken on day 63 after the first vaccine or placebo injection. The assay was immunoSEQ multiplex PCR, and TCRdb's table has in-frame clones only and misses some. The sample holds about 680,000 clones, 89% seen once. CDR1 is LGHNA and CDR2 is YSLEER in the germline V gene. The CDR3 runs 16 residues. The V end lost 1 base, the J end lost 8 bases, and 15 bases lay between the germline ends.

The V gene is TRBV4-3, the J gene TRBJ1-6; tentatively, D is TRBD1 (6 bases). This receptor was identified in a person aged 18-60 years who received the Ad26.COV2.S COVID-19 vaccine or a placebo. Sequencing used peripheral blood, obtained in a trial of Ad26.COV2.S vaccine versus placebo. CDR3 in DNA: TGCGCCAGCAGCCAAGCCCTTCGGGCAGGGGATTCACCCCTCCACTTT. Protein sequence: CASSQALRAGDSPLHF.